The 17 T cell receptor beta chains below were found in one sample sequenced in a study of blood T cell repertoires in COVID-19. Method: immunoSEQ multiplex PCR; TCRdb's copy keeps in-frame clones and lacks some. The sample holds about 160,000 clones; about four fifths are singletons and the top ten take 9.5% to 12%. Sequenced input: peripheral blood. The receptors originated from a man aged 60 to 75 with active or convalescent COVID-19.

This chain joins TRBV15 and TRBJ1-1; a weak D match, TRBD1 (5 bases). This CDR3 is built from 13 residues. V shed 5 bases and J shed 12 bases, with 19 bases lying between them. From germline, CDR1 is LNHNV and CDR2 YYDKDF (reference sequence). The CDR3 protein is CATSGLRGSRPFF. CDR3 DNA sequence: TGTGCCACCAGCGGCCTCCGGGGGTCTAGACCTTTCTTT.

The J gene is TRBJ2-3, the V gene TRBV3-1 (or the pseudogene TRBV3-2); 9 nucleotides align to TRBD2. CDR1 LGHDT and CDR2 YNNKEL come from the germline V gene (reference sequence). The CDR3 is 16 amino acids. Trimming took 0 bases from V and 4 from J; bases not matched to a gene: 5. Here the CDR3 reads CASSQDQAGGADTQYF. As DNA, the CDR3 is TGTGCCAGCAGCCAAGATCAAGCGGGGGGTGCAGATACGCAGTATTTT.

The chain couples TRBV18 to TRBJ2-5; 8 bases match TRBD2. Germline CDR1 and CDR2: KGHSH and LQKENI. Trimming at V came to 3 bases and at J to 4 bases, leaving 10 bases not matched to a gene. This CDR3 region has 16 residues. In DNA form, the CDR3 reads TGTGCCAGCTCACCGGCCAGCGGGAGTTCAGGAGAGACCCAGTACTTC. Residues: CASSPASGSSGETQYF.

J is TRBJ1-2 and V is TRBV5-4, with 8 bases fitting TRBD1. The germline V gene encodes CDR1 SGHNT and CDR2 YYREEE (reference sequence). After removal of 4 bases from V and 0 bases from J, the junction contained 5 bases not matched to a gene. CDR3 size: 15 residues. Here the CDR3 reads CASSPGQGTNYGYTF. The CDR3 coding sequence is TGTGCCAGCAGCCCCGGACAGGGAACTAACTATGGCTACACCTTC.

The V and J genes are TRBV4-2 and TRBJ1-2; no clear D. The germline V gene has CDR1 LGHNA and CDR2 YNFKEQ. The CDR3 length is 15 residues. V lost 0 bases, J lost 0 bases, and 8 bases lay in between. As DNA, the CDR3 is TGTGCCAGCAGCCAAGAACGGGATTCTAACTATGGCTACACCTTC. It is translated as CASSQERDSNYGYTF.

The V and J genes are TRBV19 and TRBJ1-3; D unclear. This CDR3 spans 14 amino acids. V was shortened by 3 bases and J by 2 bases, with 8 bases between the two germline ends. Per germline, CDR1 LNHDA and CDR2 SQIVND (reference sequence). CDR3 sequence reads: CASSISVTGNTIYF. As DNA, the CDR3 is TGTGCCAGTAGTATCTCAGTAACTGGAAACACCATATATTTT.

The rearrangement links TRBV24-1 to TRBJ2-7; the D is unclear. The germline CDR1 and CDR2 sequences are KGHDR and SFDVKD. Trimming stripped 5 bases from V and 1 base from J, with 8 bases between. This CDR3 region has 13 residues. CDR3 sequence (DNA): TGTGCCACCAGTGGAAGCTTGTCCTACGAGCAGTACTTC. It encodes CATSGSLSYEQYF.

This chain links TRBV7-6 with TRBJ2-1, with 10 bases aligning to TRBD2. The CDR3 is 16 amino acids. Trimming took 1 base from V and 0 from J; bases not matched to a gene: 0. Germline CDR1 reads SGHVS; CDR2 reads FNYEAQ. The CDR3 sequence is CASSLVAGGSYNEQFF. CDR3 in DNA: TGTGCCAGCAGCTTAGTAGCGGGGGGCTCCTACAATGAGCAGTTCTTC.

The CDR3 loop reads CASSPRPGTSGEETQYF. CDR3 DNA sequence: TGTGCCAGCAGCCCTCGCCCCGGGACTAGCGGGGAAGAGACCCAGTACTTC. The genes are TRBV7-9 and TRBJ2-5; 13 nucleotides agree with TRBD2. This CDR3 contains 17 residues. The germline V gene encodes CDR1 SEHNR and CDR2 FQNEAQ (reference sequence). V trimming: 5 bases; J trimming: 3 bases; junction bases outside the gene matches: 9. The whole variable domain, filled in from reference TRBV7-9 and TRBJ2-5, reads DTGVSQNPRHKITKRGQNVTFRCDPISEHNRLYWYRQTLGQGPEFLTYFQNEAQLEKSRLLSDRFSAERPKGSFSTLEIQRTEQGDSAMYLCASSPRPGTSGEETQYFGPGTRLLVL.

V and J are TRBV10-3 and TRBJ2-1; 10 nucleotides match TRBD2. Trimming at V came to 0 bases and at J to 10 bases, leaving 6 bases not matched to a gene. This CDR3 contains 15 residues. The germline V gene encodes CDR1 ENHRY and CDR2 SYGVKD. The CDR3 DNA reads as TGTGCCATCAGTGAGTCTGTAGCGGGGGGCCGGGAGCAGTTCTTC. The encoded protein is CAISESVAGGREQFF.

V is TRBV6-2 or TRBV6-3 and J is TRBJ2-7; 11 nucleotides line up with TRBD1. In germline, CDR1 is MNHEY, CDR2 SVGEGT. V shed 5 bases, J shed 6 bases, and the junction held 12 bases outside the gene matches. This CDR3 region has 16 residues. The CDR3 sequence is CASSTYPGQGVSEQYF. Written as DNA, the CDR3 is TGTGCCAGCAGTACCTACCCGGGACAGGGGGTGAGCGAGCAGTACTTC.

V usage is TRBV27 and J usage is TRBJ2-3; 8 positions match TRBD2. CDR3 size: 15 residues. Losses at the gene ends were 5 bases for V and 5 bases for J; bases not matched to a gene: 9. Germline CDR1 and CDR2: MNHEY and SMNVEV (reference sequence). CDR3 in amino acids: CASSPLSGGGDTQYF. CDR3 in DNA: TGTGCCAGCAGTCCCCTCAGCGGGGGCGGAGATACGCAGTATTTT.

This clone is a singleton in its sample. V and J are TRBV14 and TRBJ2-2; D possibly corresponds to TRBD2 (6 bases). The CDR3 totals 15 residues. V lost 4 bases, J lost 5 bases, and 14 bases lay in between. The germline CDR1 and CDR2 sequences are SGHDN and FVKESK. The CDR3 bases are TGTGCCAGCAGCCCACGGACCCTAGCGACCGGGGAGCTGTTTTTT. This encodes CASSPRTLATGELFF.

This clone was counted a single time. V is TRBV19 and J is TRBJ1-2, with 8 bases that match TRBD1. V shed 7 bases and J 6 bases; nucleotides not matched to a gene: 7. The germline gives CDR1 LNHDA, CDR2 SQIVND (reference sequence). This CDR3 is 13 amino acids long. Written as DNA, the CDR3 is TGTGCCAGTATGGACAGGGTCAACGATGGCTACACCTTC. Protein: CASMDRVNDGYTF.

The rearrangement uses TRBV6-5 and TRBJ2-2; 9 bases are a match to TRBD1. CDR3 length: 15 amino acids. V dropped 4 bases and J dropped 4; count of bases not matched to a gene: 4. Germline loops: CDR1 MNHEY, CDR2 SVGAGI. The CDR3 DNA reads as TGTGCCAGCAGTTGGGGACAGGGTTCCACCGGGGAGCTGTTTTTT. It yields the protein CASSWGQGSTGELFF.

This chain uses TRBV5-1 with TRBJ2-5; TRBD1 agrees at 7 bases. This CDR3 is 16 amino acids long. V shed 6 bases, J shed 5 bases, and the junction held 16 bases outside the gene matches. Per the germline V gene, CDR1 is SGHRS and CDR2 is YFSETQ. CDR3 nucleotide sequence: TGCGCCAGCACAGGGGGTGTTAGTTCAGACAGGGAGACCCAGTACTTC. Translation gives CASTGGVSSDRETQYF.

The chain links TRBV19 to TRBJ2-2; 10 bases map to TRBD2. Germline V gene data show CDR1 as LNHDA and CDR2 as SQIVND (reference sequence). Germline trimming cut 5 bases from V and 6 bases from J; bases unmatched to any gene: 6. This CDR3 region has 15 residues. The CDR3 DNA reads TGTGCCAGTAGTGTCCTAGCGGGAGTCCCCGGGGAGCTGTTTTTT. The encoded protein is CASSVLAGVPGELFF.